This TCR beta chain appears in the sequencing data of a study of OX40 agonist ivuxolimab in advanced cancers. Germline CDR1 reads ENHRY; CDR2 reads SYGVKD. The CDR3 is made up of 12 amino acids. V shed 11 bases and J shed 8 bases, with 16 bases lying between them. Profiling relied on immunoSEQ multiplex PCR, and the TCRdb table lists in-frame clones only, not all of them. In the table there are some 5,600 clones, about two thirds of which are singletons. The origin of this receptor is an adult with an advanced solid tumor such as melanoma, head and neck, liver or kidney cancer. Sample: CD4+ or CD8+ T cells sorted from blood, taken in a trial of the OX40 agonist ivuxolimab. The V gene is TRBV10-3, the J gene TRBJ2-1; the D gene is possibly TRBD2 (6 bases). The CDR3 DNA sequence: TGTGCCGTCACGACTAGACGCGATGAGCAGTTCTTC. It codes for CAVTTRRDEQFF.